This T cell receptor beta chain is drawn from a study of blood T cell repertoires in COVID-19. Study as a whole: The samples span acute and convalescent COVID-19 from the United States, Italy and Spain.

This table comes from immunoSEQ multiplex PCR, and its TCRdb copy is limited to in-frame clones, with some not included. Of roughly 140,000 clones listed, roughly 84% are singletons. V shed 6 bases and J shed 3 bases, with 14 bases lying between them. Germline CDR1 MDHEN, CDR2 SYDVKM. The CDR3 has 14 amino acids. Sequenced sample: peripheral blood. This TCR was recovered from a woman aged 50 to 65 with acute or convalescent COVID-19. The V gene is TRBV28, the J gene TRBJ1-2; TRBD1 is a possible D gene (5 bases). This chain's CDR3 is CASRNTGIYYGYTF. The CDR3 DNA reads TGTGCCAGCAGGAATACAGGAATTTACTATGGCTACACCTTC.